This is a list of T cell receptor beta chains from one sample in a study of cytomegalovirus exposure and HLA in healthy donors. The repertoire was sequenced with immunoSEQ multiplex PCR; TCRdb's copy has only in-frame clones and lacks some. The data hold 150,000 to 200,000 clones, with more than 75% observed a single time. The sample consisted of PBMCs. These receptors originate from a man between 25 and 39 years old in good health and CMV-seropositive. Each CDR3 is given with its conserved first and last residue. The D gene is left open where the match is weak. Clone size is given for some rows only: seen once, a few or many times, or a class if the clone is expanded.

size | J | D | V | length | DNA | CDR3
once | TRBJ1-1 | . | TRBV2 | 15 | TGTGCCAGCCTAAGGGGGGGCAACATGAACACTGAAGCTTTCTTT | CASLRGGNMNTEAFF
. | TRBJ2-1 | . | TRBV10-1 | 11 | TGCGCCTGTCTCCTCTGGATTGAGCAGTTCTTC | CACLLWIEQFF
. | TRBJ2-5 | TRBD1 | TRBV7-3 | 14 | TGTGCCAGCAGCTGGGCGGGACAGGGAGAGACCCAGTACTTC | CASSWAGQGETQYF
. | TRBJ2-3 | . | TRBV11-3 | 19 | TGTGCCAGCAGCTTAGGTTGGAACCGGGACCACAGAAGGGCAGATACGCAGTATTTT | CASSLGWNRDHRRADTQYF
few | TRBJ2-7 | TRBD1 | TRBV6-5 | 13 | TGTGCCAGCAGGAGGGACAGGGCCCACGAGCAGTACTTC | CASRRDRAHEQYF
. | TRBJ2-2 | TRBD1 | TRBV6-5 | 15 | TGTGCCAGCAGTTACGGGACAGGGAGTACCGGGGAGCTGTTTTTT | CASSYGTGSTGELFF
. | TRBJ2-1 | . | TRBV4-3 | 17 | TGCGCCAGCAGCCAAGAGCTGGGGAGCAGCTCCTACAATGAGCAGTTCTTC | CASSQELGSSSYNEQFF
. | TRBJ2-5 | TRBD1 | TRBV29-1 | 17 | TGCAGCGTTGATCACCCCGGGACAGGGGGCTGGATGGAGACCCAGTACTTC | CSVDHPGTGGWMETQYF
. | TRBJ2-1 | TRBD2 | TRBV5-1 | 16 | TGCGCCAGCAGCCTGCAAGCAGGGCGGGGGTACAATGAGCAGTTCTTC | CASSLQAGRGYNEQFF
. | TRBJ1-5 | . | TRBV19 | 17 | TGTGCCAGTAGTATTCTGGGGGGGGCGAATAGCAATCAGCCCCAGCATTTT | CASSILGGANSNQPQHF
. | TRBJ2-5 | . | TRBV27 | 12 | TGTGCCAGCAGAGGGTTCGAGGAGACCCAGTACTTC | CASRGFEETQYF
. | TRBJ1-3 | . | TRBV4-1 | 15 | TGCGCCAGCAGCCCTACGGGGGCTCCAGGAAACACCATATATTTT | CASSPTGAPGNTIYF
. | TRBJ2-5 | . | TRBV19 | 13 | TGTGCCAGTAGCCCGACTAGACAAGAGACCCAGTACTTC | CASSPTRQETQYF
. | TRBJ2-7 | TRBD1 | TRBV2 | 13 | TGTGCCAGGAAGGACAGGGGCGATTACGAGCAGTACTTC | CARKDRGDYEQYF
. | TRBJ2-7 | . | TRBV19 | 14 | TGTGCCAGTAGTACGGAGGGGCTTCACCACGAGCAGTACTTC | CASSTEGLHHEQYF
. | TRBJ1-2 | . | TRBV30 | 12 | TGTGCCTGGAGTCGGCCATCCTATGGCTACACCTTC | CAWSRPSYGYTF
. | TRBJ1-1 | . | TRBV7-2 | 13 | TGTGCCAGCAGCTCCCAGGCTAACACTGAAGCTTTCTTT | CASSSQANTEAFF
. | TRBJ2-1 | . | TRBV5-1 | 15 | TGCGCCAGCAGCCCCGGACTACTCCGGGACAATGAGCAGTTCTTC | CASSPGLLRDNEQFF
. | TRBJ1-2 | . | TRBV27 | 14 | TGTGCCAGCAGTCCCGGCTTGTTTAACTATGGCTACACCTTC | CASSPGLFNYGYTF
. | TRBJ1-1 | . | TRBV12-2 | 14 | TGTGCAAGTCGCTCCCCGAGGGGGGGCACTGAAGCTTTCTTT | CASRSPRGGTEAFF
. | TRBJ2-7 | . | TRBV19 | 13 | TGTGCCAGTTCCGTCAGGGGTTTAGACGAGCAGTACTTC | CASSVRGLDEQYF
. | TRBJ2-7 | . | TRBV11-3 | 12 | TGTGCCAGCAGCCCTATGTCCTACGAGCAGTACTTC | CASSPMSYEQYF
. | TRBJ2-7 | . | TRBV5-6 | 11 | TGTGCCAGCAGCTTGGAAGGCAAGCAGTACTTC | CASSLEGKQYF
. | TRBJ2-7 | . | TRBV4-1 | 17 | TGCGCCAGCAGCCAAGCCTACGGGGGACAAATAGCCTACGAGCAGTACTTC | CASSQAYGGQIAYEQYF
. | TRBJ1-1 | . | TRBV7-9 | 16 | TGTGCCAGCAGCCCTCTAGGACACAACATGAACACTGAAGCTTTCTTT | CASSPLGHNMNTEAFF